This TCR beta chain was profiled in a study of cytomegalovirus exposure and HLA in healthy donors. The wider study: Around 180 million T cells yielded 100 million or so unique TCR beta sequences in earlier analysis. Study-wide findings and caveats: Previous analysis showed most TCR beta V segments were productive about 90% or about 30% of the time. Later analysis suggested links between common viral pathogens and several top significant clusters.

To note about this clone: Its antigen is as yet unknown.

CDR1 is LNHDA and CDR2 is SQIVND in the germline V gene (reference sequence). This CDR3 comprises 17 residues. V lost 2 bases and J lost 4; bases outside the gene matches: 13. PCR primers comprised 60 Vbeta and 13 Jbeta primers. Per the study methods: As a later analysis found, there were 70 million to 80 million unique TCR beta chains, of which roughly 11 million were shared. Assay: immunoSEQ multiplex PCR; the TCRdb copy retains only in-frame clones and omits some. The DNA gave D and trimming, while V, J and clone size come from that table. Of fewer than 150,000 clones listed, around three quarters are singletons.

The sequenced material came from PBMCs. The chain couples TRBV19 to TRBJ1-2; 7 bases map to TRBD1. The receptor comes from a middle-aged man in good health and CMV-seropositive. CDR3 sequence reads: CASSIKSTGPSLYGYTF. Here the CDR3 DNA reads TGTGCCAGTAGTATAAAGTCGACAGGGCCATCCCTCTATGGCTACACCTTC.